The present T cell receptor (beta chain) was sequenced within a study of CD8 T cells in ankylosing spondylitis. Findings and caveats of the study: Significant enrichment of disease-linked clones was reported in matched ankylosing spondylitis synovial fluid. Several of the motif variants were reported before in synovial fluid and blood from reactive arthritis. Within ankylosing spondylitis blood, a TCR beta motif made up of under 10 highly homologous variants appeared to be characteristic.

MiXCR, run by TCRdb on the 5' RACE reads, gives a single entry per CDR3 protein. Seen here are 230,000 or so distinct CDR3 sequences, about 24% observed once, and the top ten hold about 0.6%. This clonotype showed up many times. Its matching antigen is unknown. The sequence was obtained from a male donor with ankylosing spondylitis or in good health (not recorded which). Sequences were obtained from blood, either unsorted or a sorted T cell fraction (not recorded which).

The CDR3 DNA reads as TGCAGTGCTAGAGATTGGGGGGGTGCCCTTGACACTGAAGCTTTCTTT. Its translation: CSARDWGGALDTEAFF. The chain links TRBV20-1 to TRBJ1-1, with D tentatively TRBD1 (5 bases). V was shortened by 0 bases and J by 3 bases, with 17 bases between the two germline ends. The germline CDR1 and CDR2 sequences are DFQATT and SNEGSKA (reference sequence). The CDR3 is 16 amino acids.